The 26 T cell receptor beta chains below were found in one sample sequenced in a study of type 1 and type 2 diabetes patients. The PCR template was genomic DNA. Multiplex PCR with 30 forward and 13 reverse primers amplified the TCR beta CDR3. Each CDR3 protein gets one entry after TCRdb re-called the multiplex PCR reads with MiXCR. Of approximately 260,000 distinct CDR3 sequences listed, around 50% were seen once; the top ten hold roughly 13%. The sequenced sample was peripheral blood mononuclear cells (PBMCs). The receptor set was obtained from a man aged 18 to 30 with type 2 diabetes.

The chain couples TRBV28 to TRBJ2-3; possible D gene TRBD2, 5 bases. The CDR3 is made up of 13 amino acids. The V end lost 10 bases, the J end lost 0 bases, and 11 bases lay between the germline ends. The germline CDR1 and CDR2 sequences are MDHEN and SYDVKM. CDR3 amino acids: CATQRRSTDTQYF. Written as DNA, the CDR3 is TGTGCCACCCAGCGGAGGAGCACAGATACGCAGTATTTT.

The chain couples TRBV20-1 to TRBJ1-5; TRBD1 agrees at 7 bases. The germline gives CDR1 DFQATT, CDR2 SNEGSKA (reference sequence). CDR3 length: 13 amino acids. Losses at the gene ends were 2 bases for V and 5 bases for J; bases not matched to a gene: 3. The CDR3 protein is CSARSDRDQPQHF. The CDR3 region has the DNA TGCAGTGCTAGATCCGACAGGGATCAGCCCCAGCATTTT.

This sequence joins TRBV29-1 and TRBJ2-3; 9 bases map to TRBD1. CDR3 size: 14 residues. The V gene end was trimmed by 8 bases and the J gene end by 6 bases; junction bases not matched to a gene: 12. Germline CDR1 is SQVTM and CDR2 is ANQGSEA. CDR3 in DNA: TGCAGCTTCACCCGGGACAGGGTAGCGGATACGCAGTATTTT. It specifies CSFTRDRVADTQYF.

This clonotype has at least ten counts. This chain connects TRBV6-2 or TRBV6-3 to TRBJ2-7, with 11 bases matching TRBD2. The CDR3 covers 14 residues. In germline, CDR1 is MNHEY, CDR2 SVGEGT. Trimming took 2 bases from V and 3 from J; bases not matched to a gene: 0. The CDR3: CASSYGTSGYEQYF. CDR3 nucleotide sequence: TGTGCCAGCAGTTACGGGACTAGCGGCTACGAGCAGTACTTC.

A single count supports this clonotype. One junction end does not reproduce the germline sequence, and a read error may be involved. This rearrangement joins TRBV24-1 to TRBJ2-3; 9 bases are shared with TRBD1. CDR3 size: 15 residues. The germline V gene has CDR1 KGHDR and CDR2 SFDVKD. The CDR3 DNA reads as TGTGCCACCAGTGATCGGGACAGGGTGACAGACACGCAGTATTTT. It specifies CATSDRDRVTDTQYF.

The chain combines TRBV7-8 with TRBJ2-3; D is undetermined. The CDR3 runs 13 residues. Germline V lookup: CDR1 SGHVS, CDR2 FQNEAQ. V was trimmed by 5 bases and J by 4 bases, leaving 10 bases between them. This CDR3 reads CASSPLSADTQYF. CDR3 nucleotide sequence: TGTGCCAGCAGCCCACTTTCCGCAGATACGCAGTATTTT. The full variable domain, completed using reference TRBV7-8 and TRBJ2-3, is GAGVSQSPRYKVAKRGQDVALRCDPISGHVSLFWYQQALGQGPEFLTYFQNEAQLDKSGLPSDRFFAERPEGSVSTLKIQRTQQEDSAVYLCASSPLSADTQYFGPGTRLTVL.

The V call is TRBV30, the J call TRBJ2-2; D is unresolved. The V and J ends lost 0 bases and 7 bases respectively, with 9 bases between them. The CDR3 contains 13 residues. Germline loops: CDR1 GTSNPN, CDR2 SVGIG (reference sequence). The CDR3 coding sequence is TGTGCCTGGAGTGTACGGGTGGTCGGGGAGCTGTTTTTT. It is translated as CAWSVRVVGELFF. The whole variable domain, filled in from reference TRBV30 and TRBJ2-2, reads SQTIHQWPATLVQPVGSPLSLECTVEGTSNPNLYWYRQAAGRGLQLLFYSVGIGQISSEVPQNLSASRPQDRQFILSSKKLLLSDSGFYLCAWSVRVVGELFFGEGSRLTVL.

The chain couples TRBV19 to TRBJ1-4; 10 bases fit TRBD1. The ends lost 3 bases at V and 8 bases at J; junction bases unmatched: 6. Germline CDR1 is LNHDA and CDR2 is SQIVND (reference sequence). This CDR3 contains 15 residues. This CDR3 reads CASSMTGGLGEKLFF. CDR3 DNA: TGTGCCAGTAGTATGACAGGGGGCTTGGGGGAAAAACTGTTTTTT.

The V call is TRBV2, the J call TRBJ1-2; D is possibly TRBD1 (5 bases). Per the germline V gene, CDR1 is SNHLY and CDR2 is FYNNEI. The V end was cut by 7 bases, the J end by 6 bases, with 12 bases between. The CDR3 runs 12 residues. CDR3 nucleotide sequence: TGTGCCAGCAACCTCTCGGGGGATGGCTACACCTTC. Translating it yields CASNLSGDGYTF.

The genes are TRBV2 and TRBJ1-1; D not certain. V was trimmed by 4 bases and J by 0 bases, leaving 12 bases between them. Germline CDR1 is SNHLY and CDR2 is FYNNEI. CDR3 size: 15 residues. CDR3 nucleotide sequence: TGTGCCAGCAGTGGGCAGGAACTATTGAACACTGAAGCTTTCTTT. Translation: CASSGQELLNTEAFF.

V usage is TRBV12-5 and J usage is TRBJ2-7; no definite D call. Germline V lookup: CDR1 LGHNT, CDR2 FRNRAP. The CDR3 is made up of 12 amino acids. The V gene lost 1 base and the J gene lost 4 bases, with 5 bases spanning the gap. The CDR3 reads CASGLDSYEQYF. The CDR3 region has the DNA TGTGCTAGTGGTTTGGACTCTTACGAGCAGTACTTC.

As to this clonotype: One end of the junction fails to match germline, which may point to a read error. V gene TRBV6-5 combines with J gene TRBJ2-2; D unresolved. The CDR3 is made up of 11 amino acids. CDR1 and CDR2 (germline): MNHEY, SVGAGI. CDR3 region: CATGPTGELFF. The CDR3 DNA reads as TGCGCCACCGGACCCACCGGGGAGCTGTTTTTT.

This clonotype has more than one count but fewer than ten. The chain couples TRBV7-9 to TRBJ2-2; TRBD1 aligns across 7 bases. The V segment lost 6 bases and the J segment 8 bases; nucleotides outside the gene matches: 12. Germline CDR1 and CDR2: SEHNR and FQNEAQ (reference sequence). The CDR3 has 15 residues. The CDR3 loop is CASRPRTGAAGELFF. The CDR3 DNA sequence: TGTGCCAGCAGGCCCCGAACAGGGGCGGCGGGGGAGCTGTTTTTT.

CDR3 coding DNA: TGTGCCAGCAGTCTACCCCCCCCGGGACAGGCCTTTTACGAGCAGTACTTC. Translated: CASSLPPPGQAFYEQYF. This rearrangement joins TRBV28 to TRBJ2-7; the match to TRBD1 covers 8 bases. The V segment lost 5 bases and the J segment 4 bases; nucleotides outside the gene matches: 16. Germline V gene lookup returns CDR1 MDHEN and CDR2 SYDVKM. This CDR3 region has 17 residues.

The chain couples TRBV6-5 to TRBJ2-1; 9 positions agree with TRBD1. Germline V gene data show CDR1 as MNHEY and CDR2 as SVGAGI. The CDR3 runs 15 residues. Germline trimming cut 6 bases from V and 4 bases from J; bases unmatched to any gene: 7. CDR3 in amino acids: CASRSDRGLYNEQFF. Here the CDR3 DNA reads TGTGCCAGCAGGTCGGACAGGGGCTTATACAATGAGCAGTTCTTC.

Turning to this clonotype: One end of the junction is discordant with germline, which a read error may explain. This sequence joins TRBV7-8 and TRBJ1-1, with D hard to call. In germline, CDR1 is SGHVS, CDR2 FQNEAQ. CDR3 size: 13 residues. The CDR3 sequence: CASSLYPNTEAFF. CDR3 DNA sequence: TGCGCCAGCAGCCTCTATCCGAACACTGAAGCTTTCTTT.

The V gene is TRBV6-5, the J gene TRBJ2-5; no clear D. CDR3 size: 12 residues. V lost 6 bases and J lost 4, with 9 bases in between. Germline lookup yields CDR1 MNHEY and CDR2 SVGAGI. This CDR3 is CASSYDIETQYF. CDR3 DNA sequence: TGTGCCAGCAGCTACGATATAGAGACCCAGTACTTC.

V usage is TRBV10-3 and J usage is TRBJ1-1; unclear D gene. V gave up 10 bases and J gave up 6 bases, with 27 bases separating them. The CDR3 is 16 residues long. Germline CDR1 is ENHRY and CDR2 is SYGVKD. CDR3 sequence (DNA): TGTGCCAGCGCAACATCTCTCGGGAGGTATGACCCTGAAGCTTTCTTT. Translating gives CASATSLGRYDPEAFF.

DNA for the CDR3: TGTGCCACCAGCAGAGCGCCAGGGGGTGGCTACGAGCAGTACTTC. Its translation is CATSRAPGGGYEQYF. The genes are TRBV15 and TRBJ2-7, with 7 nucleotides matching TRBD1. This CDR3 spans 15 amino acids. Germline V gene sequence: CDR1 LNHNV, CDR2 YYDKDF (reference sequence). J lost 3 bases, V lost 1 base, and 6 bases had no gene match.

This clonotype turned up a few times. The chain is built from TRBV19 and TRBJ2-5; D is ambiguous. V gave up 6 bases and J gave up 2 bases, with 13 bases separating them. Germline V CDR1 and CDR2: LNHDA, SQIVND (reference sequence). The CDR3 is 14 amino acids. CDR3 coding DNA: TGTGCCAGTAGCGTATCGGCGGATCAAGAGACCCAGTACTTC. Translation: CASSVSADQETQYF.

In this sample, this clonotype turned up a few times. The chain links TRBV7-3 to TRBJ2-5, with D possibly matching TRBD2 (6 bases). Between the trimmed V and J ends, which lost 8 bases and 5 bases, there was a span of 24 bases. The CDR3 is 16 amino acids. Germline assignment: CDR1 SGHTA and CDR2 FQGTGA. The CDR3 loop reads CASPLGGGGGRETQYF. CDR3 in DNA: TGTGCCAGCCCACTTGGTGGTGGGGGAGGCCGGGAGACCCAGTACTTC.

The chain joins TRBV5-1 to TRBJ2-5; D is undetermined. The V end lost 1 base, the J end lost 7 bases, and 14 bases lay between the germline ends. In germline, CDR1 is SGHRS, CDR2 YFSETQ. This CDR3 has 14 amino acids. The DNA for the CDR3 is TGCGCCAGCAGCTTGACTGGCGACTTAGGGACCCAGTACTTC. Protein: CASSLTGDLGTQYF.

The V gene is TRBV24-1, the J gene TRBJ2-1; 7 positions agree with TRBD2. CDR3 length: 15 amino acids. Germline values: CDR1 KGHDR, CDR2 SFDVKD. Trimming removed 4 bases from V and 2 bases from J; junction bases left unmatched: 4. The CDR3 DNA is TGTGCCACCAGTGAACGGGGGGTACCCTACAATGAGCAGTTCTTC. It codes for CATSERGVPYNEQFF.

The chain employs TRBV6-5 and TRBJ1-2, with D maybe TRBD1 (5 bases). V gave up 5 bases and J gave up 0 bases, with 7 bases separating them. The CDR3 length is 13 residues. Per germline, CDR1 MNHEY and CDR2 SVGAGI. DNA of the CDR3: TGTGCCAGCAGTGGGACTTCTAACTATGGCTACACCTTC. This gives the protein CASSGTSNYGYTF.

The chain couples TRBV2 to TRBJ2-3, with 8 bases that match TRBD2. The trim removed 6 bases at V and 2 bases at J, leaving 7 bases unmatched. The CDR3 has 15 amino acids. CDR1 is SNHLY, CDR2 FYNNEI, per germline. The DNA of the CDR3 is TGTGCCAGCAGCGGGGGGGGGCGCCACACAGATACGCAGTATTTT. Protein product: CASSGGGRHTDTQYF.

This sequence joins TRBV6-2 or TRBV6-3 and TRBJ2-7; the match to TRBD1 covers 8 bases. In germline, CDR1 is MNHEY, CDR2 SVGEGT. Losses at the gene ends were 6 bases for V and 4 bases for J; bases not matched to a gene: 2. This CDR3 is built from 12 residues. Here the CDR3 reads CASRDRVYEQYF. The DNA of the CDR3 is TGTGCCAGCAGGGACAGGGTTTACGAGCAGTACTTC.